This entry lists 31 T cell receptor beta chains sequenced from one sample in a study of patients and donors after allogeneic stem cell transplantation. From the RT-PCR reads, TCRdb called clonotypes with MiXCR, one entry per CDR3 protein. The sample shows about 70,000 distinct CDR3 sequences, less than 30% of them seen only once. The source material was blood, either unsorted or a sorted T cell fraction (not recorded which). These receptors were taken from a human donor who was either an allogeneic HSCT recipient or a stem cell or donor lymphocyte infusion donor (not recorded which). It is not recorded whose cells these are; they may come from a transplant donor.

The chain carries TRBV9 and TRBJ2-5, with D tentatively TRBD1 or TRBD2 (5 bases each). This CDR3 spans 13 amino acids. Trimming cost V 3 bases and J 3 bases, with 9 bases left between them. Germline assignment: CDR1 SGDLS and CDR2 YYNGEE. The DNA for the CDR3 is TGTGCCAGCAGCGGGGACGCAAAAGAGACCCAGTACTTC. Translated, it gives CASSGDAKETQYF.

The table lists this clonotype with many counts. Here the CDR3 reads CASSLGSTNEKLFF. The CDR3 DNA follows: TGCGCCAGCAGCTTGGGGTCAACTAATGAAAAACTGTTTTTT. The V call is TRBV5-1, the J call TRBJ1-4; D unclear. The germline V gene has CDR1 SGHRS and CDR2 YFSETQ. The CDR3 consists of 14 residues. V lost 0 bases and J 0 bases, leaving 3 bases between the germline ends.

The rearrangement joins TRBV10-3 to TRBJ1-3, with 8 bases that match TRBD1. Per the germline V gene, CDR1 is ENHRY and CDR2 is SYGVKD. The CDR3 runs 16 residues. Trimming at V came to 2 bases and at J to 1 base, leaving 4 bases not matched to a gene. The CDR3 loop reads CAISESGDRSGNTIYF. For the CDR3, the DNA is TGTGCCATCAGTGAGAGCGGGGACAGGTCTGGAAACACCATATATTTT.

The CDR3 nucleotides read TGTGCCAGCTCACCTTTGACAGGGGGTGAAAAACTGTTTTTT. It is translated as CASSPLTGGEKLFF. The V gene is TRBV18, the J gene TRBJ1-4; 9 bases map to TRBD1. The CDR3 loop spans 14 amino acids. Per germline, CDR1 KGHSH and CDR2 LQKENI. The V and J ends lost 3 bases and 7 bases, in that order; junction bases with no gene match: 3. The full variable domain, in which reference TRBV18 and TRBJ1-4 provide the parts outside the CDR3, is NAGVMQNPRHLVRRRGQEARLRCSPMKGHSHVYWYRQLPEEGLKFMVYLQKENIIDESGMPKERFSAEFPKEGPSILRIQQVVRGDSAAYFCASSPLTGGEKLFFGSGTQLSVL.

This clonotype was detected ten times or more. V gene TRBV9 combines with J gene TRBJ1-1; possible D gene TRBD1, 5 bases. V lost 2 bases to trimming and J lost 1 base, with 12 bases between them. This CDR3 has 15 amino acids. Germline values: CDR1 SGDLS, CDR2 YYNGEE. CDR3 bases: TGTGCCAGCAGCGTCGACAGATACGCGAACACTGAAGCTTTCTTT. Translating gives CASSVDRYANTEAFF.

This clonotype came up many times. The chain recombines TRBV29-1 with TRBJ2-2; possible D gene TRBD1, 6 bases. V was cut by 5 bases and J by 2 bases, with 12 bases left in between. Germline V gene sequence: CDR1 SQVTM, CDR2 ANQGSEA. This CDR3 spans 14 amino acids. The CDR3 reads CSVRDTPNTGELFF. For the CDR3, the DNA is TGCAGCGTTCGGGACACCCCAAACACCGGGGAGCTGTTTTTT.

The CDR3 region is CASSLVPGDYNEQFF. As DNA, the CDR3 is TGTGCCAGCAGCTTAGTCCCCGGGGACTACAATGAGCAGTTCTTC. The chain recombines TRBV7-3 with TRBJ2-1, with D perhaps matching TRBD2 (5 bases). V lost 2 bases, J lost 3 bases, and 11 bases lay in between. CDR3 size: 15 residues. The germline CDR1 and CDR2 sequences are SGHTA and FQGTGA.

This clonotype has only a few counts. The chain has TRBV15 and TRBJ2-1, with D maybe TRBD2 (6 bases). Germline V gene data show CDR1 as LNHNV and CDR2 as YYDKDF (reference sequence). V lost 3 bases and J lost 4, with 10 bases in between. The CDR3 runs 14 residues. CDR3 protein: CATSSGRGYNEQFF. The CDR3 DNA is TGTGCCACCAGCAGTGGTCGGGGGTACAATGAGCAGTTCTTC.

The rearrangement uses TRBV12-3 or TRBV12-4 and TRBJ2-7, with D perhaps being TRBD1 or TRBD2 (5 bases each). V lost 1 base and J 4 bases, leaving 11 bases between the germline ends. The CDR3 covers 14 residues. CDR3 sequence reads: CASSLGPWGYEQYF. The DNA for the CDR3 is TGTGCCAGCAGTTTAGGCCCGTGGGGGTACGAGCAGTACTTC.

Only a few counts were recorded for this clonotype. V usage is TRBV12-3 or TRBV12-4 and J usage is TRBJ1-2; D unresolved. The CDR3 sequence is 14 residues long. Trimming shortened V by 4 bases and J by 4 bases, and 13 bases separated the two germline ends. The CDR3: CASSSPGPVYGYTF. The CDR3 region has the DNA TGTGCCAGCAGTTCCCCGGGTCCCGTCTATGGCTACACCTTC.

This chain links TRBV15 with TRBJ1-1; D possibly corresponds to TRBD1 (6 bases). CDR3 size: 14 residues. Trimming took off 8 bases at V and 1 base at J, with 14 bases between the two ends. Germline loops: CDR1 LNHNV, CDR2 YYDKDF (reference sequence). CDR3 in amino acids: CATLDSTKNTEAFF. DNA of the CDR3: TGTGCCACCTTGGACAGTACCAAGAACACTGAAGCTTTCTTT.

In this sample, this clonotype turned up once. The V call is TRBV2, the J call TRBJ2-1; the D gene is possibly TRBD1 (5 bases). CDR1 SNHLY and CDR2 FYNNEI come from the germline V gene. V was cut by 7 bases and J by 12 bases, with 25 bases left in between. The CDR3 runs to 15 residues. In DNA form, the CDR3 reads TGTGCCAGCATGGGCCCGCGGTCACCATCTCAGGGGCAGTTCTTC. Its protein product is CASMGPRSPSQGQFF. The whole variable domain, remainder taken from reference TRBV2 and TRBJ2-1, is EPEVTQTPSHQVTQMGQEVILRCVPISNHLYFYWYRQILGQKVEFLVSFYNNEISEKSEIFDDQFSVERPDGSNFTLKIRSTKLEDSAMYFCASMGPRSPSQGQFFGPGTRLTVL.

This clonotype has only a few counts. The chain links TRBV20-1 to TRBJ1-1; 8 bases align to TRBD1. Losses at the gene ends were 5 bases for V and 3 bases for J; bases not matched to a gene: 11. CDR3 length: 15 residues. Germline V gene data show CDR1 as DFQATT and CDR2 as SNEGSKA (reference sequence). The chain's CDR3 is CSASITHRGDTEAFF. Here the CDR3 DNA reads TGCAGTGCTTCTATTACCCACAGGGGGGACACTGAAGCTTTCTTT.

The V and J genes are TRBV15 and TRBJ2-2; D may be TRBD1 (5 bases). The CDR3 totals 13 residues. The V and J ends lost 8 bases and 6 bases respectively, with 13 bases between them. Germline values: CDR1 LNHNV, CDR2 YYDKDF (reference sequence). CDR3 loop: CATLGPGSGELFF. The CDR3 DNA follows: TGTGCCACCTTGGGCCCAGGGTCCGGGGAGCTGTTTTTT.

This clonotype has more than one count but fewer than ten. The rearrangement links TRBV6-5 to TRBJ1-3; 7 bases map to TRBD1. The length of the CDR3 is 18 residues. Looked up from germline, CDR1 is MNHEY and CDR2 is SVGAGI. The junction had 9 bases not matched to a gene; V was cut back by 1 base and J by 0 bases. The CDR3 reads CASSYYVGQIFSGNTIYF. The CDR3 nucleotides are TGTGCCAGCAGTTACTACGTGGGACAGATCTTCTCTGGAAACACCATATATTTT.

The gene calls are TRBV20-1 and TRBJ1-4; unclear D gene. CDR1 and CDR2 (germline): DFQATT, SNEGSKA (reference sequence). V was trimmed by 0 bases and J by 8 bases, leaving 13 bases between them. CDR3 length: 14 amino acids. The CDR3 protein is CSARDPYGGEKLFF. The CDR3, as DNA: TGCAGTGCTAGAGATCCCTATGGAGGGGAAAAACTGTTTTTT.

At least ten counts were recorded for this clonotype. As DNA, the CDR3 is TGCAGCCCTTGGGAAGGGCATGGCTACACCTTC. Its translation is CSPWEGHGYTF. The chain couples TRBV20-1 to TRBJ1-2; unclear D gene. Germline lookup yields CDR1 DFQATT and CDR2 SNEGSKA (reference sequence). The CDR3 consists of 11 residues.

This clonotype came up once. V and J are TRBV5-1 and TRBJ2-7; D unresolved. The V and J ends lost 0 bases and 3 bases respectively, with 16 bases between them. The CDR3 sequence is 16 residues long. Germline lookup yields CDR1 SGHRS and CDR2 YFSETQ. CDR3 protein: CASSLDSGVRIYEQYF. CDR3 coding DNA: TGCGCCAGCAGCTTGGATAGTGGGGTTAGGATCTACGAGCAGTACTTC.

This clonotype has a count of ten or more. DNA of the CDR3: TGTGCCAGCAGCCGTAGAACAGGGAGCATGAACACTGAAGCTTTCTTT. It encodes CASSRRTGSMNTEAFF. This chain links TRBV3-1 with TRBJ1-1; possibly TRBD1 for D (6 bases). CDR1 LGHDT and CDR2 YNNKEL come from the germline V gene (reference sequence). The length of the CDR3 is 16 residues. Trimming took off 4 bases at V and 0 bases at J, with 15 bases between the two ends.

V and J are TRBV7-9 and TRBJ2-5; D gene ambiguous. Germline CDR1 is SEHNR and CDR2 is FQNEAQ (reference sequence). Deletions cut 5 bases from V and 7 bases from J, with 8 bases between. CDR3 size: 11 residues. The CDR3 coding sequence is TGTGCCAGCAGCGAAGAAGGGACCCAGTACTTC. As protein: CASSEEGTQYF.

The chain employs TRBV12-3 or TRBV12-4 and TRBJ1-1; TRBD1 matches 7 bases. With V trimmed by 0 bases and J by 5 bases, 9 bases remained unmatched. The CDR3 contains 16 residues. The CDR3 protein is CASSLAGGRLRTEAFF. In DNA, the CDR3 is TGTGCCAGCAGTTTAGCAGGGGGCCGATTGAGGACTGAAGCTTTCTTT.

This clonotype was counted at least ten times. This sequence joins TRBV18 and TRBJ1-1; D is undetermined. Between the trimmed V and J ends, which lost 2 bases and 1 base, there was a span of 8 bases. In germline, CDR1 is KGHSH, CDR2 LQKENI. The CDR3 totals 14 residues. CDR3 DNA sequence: TGTGCCAGCTCACCAGGCCCTTCGAACACTGAAGCTTTCTTT. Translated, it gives CASSPGPSNTEAFF.

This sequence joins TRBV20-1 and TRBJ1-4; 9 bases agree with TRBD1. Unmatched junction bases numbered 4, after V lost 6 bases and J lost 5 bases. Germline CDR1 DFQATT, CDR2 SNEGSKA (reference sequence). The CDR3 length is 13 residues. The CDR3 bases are TGCAGTGCAACCGGGACAGGGAATGAAAAACTGTTTTTT. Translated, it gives CSATGTGNEKLFF.

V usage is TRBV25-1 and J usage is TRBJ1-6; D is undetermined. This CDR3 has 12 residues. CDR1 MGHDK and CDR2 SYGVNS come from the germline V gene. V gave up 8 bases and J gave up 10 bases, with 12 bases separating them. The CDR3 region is CASHRGRSPLHF. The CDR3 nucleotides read TGTGCCAGCCACCGAGGGCGGTCACCCCTCCACTTT.

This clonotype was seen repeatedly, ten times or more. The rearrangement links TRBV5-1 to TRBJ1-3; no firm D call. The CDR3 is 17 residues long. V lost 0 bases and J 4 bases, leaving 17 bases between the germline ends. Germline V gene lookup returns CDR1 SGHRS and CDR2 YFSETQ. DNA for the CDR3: TGCGCCAGCAGCTTGGGTTTTGGCACTGGGAACGGAAACACCATATATTTT. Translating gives CASSLGFGTGNGNTIYF.

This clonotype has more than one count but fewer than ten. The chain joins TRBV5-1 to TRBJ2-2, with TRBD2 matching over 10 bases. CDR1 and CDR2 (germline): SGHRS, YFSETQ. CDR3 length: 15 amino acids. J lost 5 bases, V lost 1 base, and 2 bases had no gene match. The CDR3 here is CASSLILAGTGELFF. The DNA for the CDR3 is TGCGCCAGCAGCTTGATACTAGCGGGAACCGGGGAGCTGTTTTTT.

CDR3 residues: CSARHSGRASHEQFF. The CDR3, as DNA: TGCAGTGCTAGACATAGCGGGAGGGCCTCTCATGAGCAGTTCTTC. This sequence joins TRBV20-1 and TRBJ2-1; the match to TRBD2 covers 11 bases. Germline V lookup: CDR1 DFQATT, CDR2 SNEGSKA (reference sequence). The V segment lost 2 bases and the J segment 8 bases; nucleotides outside the gene matches: 8. This CDR3 is built from 15 residues.

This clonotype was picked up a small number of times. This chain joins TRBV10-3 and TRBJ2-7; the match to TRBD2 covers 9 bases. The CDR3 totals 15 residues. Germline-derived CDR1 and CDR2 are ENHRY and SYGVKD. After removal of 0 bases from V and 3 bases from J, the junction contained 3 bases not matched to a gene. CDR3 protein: CAISESGGRGYEQYF. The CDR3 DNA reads TGTGCCATCAGTGAGTCAGGCGGGAGGGGCTACGAGCAGTACTTC.

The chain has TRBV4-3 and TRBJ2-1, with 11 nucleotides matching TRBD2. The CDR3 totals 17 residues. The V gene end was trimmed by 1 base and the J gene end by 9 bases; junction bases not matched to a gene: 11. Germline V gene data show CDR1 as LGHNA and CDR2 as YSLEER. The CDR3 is CASSQVSSSGRAFEQFF. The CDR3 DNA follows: TGCGCCAGCAGCCAAGTATCGAGTAGCGGGAGGGCCTTTGAGCAGTTCTTC.

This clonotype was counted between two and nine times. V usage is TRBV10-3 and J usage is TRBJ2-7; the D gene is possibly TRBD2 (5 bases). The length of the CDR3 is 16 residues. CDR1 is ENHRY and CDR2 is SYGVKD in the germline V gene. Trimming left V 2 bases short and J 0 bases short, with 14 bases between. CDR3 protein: CAISEGGPRGSYEQYF. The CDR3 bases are TGTGCCATCAGTGAGGGTGGTCCCCGGGGCTCCTACGAGCAGTACTTC.

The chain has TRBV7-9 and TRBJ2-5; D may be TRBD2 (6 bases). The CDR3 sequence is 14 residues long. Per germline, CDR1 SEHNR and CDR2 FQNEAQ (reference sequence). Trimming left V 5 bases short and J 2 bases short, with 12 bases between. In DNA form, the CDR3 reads TGTGCCAGCAGCCTCGCCGGGGGACAAGAGACCCAGTACTTC. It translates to CASSLAGGQETQYF.